These 7 T cell receptor beta chains came from one sample sequenced in a study of STAT3 mutations in large granular lymphocyte leukemia. General study points: At least one immunodominant TCR beta clonotype appeared in every T-cell large granular lymphocyte leukemia patient.

The repertoire was sequenced with immunoSEQ multiplex PCR; TCRdb's copy has only in-frame clones and lacks some. Seen here are about 24,000 clones, over 90% observed once, and the top ten hold around 7.1%. Their antigens are not known. Sequences were obtained from peripheral blood mononuclear cells. These receptors originate from a man between 35 and 55 years old with T-cell large granular lymphocyte leukemia. Some clones in this sample may be carry-over from other donors' samples.

This sequence joins TRBV20-1 and TRBJ1-2; D not certain. This CDR3 comprises 11 residues. The V gene lost 3 bases and the J gene lost 3 bases, with 5 bases spanning the gap. Germline V gives CDR1 DFQATT, CDR2 SNEGSKA (reference sequence). CDR3 sequence (DNA): TGCAGTGCTAGGGGCGACTATGGCTACACCTTC. Translating it yields CSARGDYGYTF.

The chain recombines TRBV4-3 with TRBJ1-5; possible D gene TRBD1, 6 bases. Trimming took 0 bases from V and 0 from J, leaving 6 bases between them. The V gene's germline CDR1 is LGHNA and CDR2 YSLEER. The CDR3 is 15 amino acids. The CDR3: CASSQETGSNQPQHF. In DNA, the CDR3 is TGCGCCAGCAGCCAAGAGACAGGTAGCAATCAGCCCCAGCATTTT.

This rearrangement joins TRBV9 to TRBJ1-6; the D is unclear. The CDR3 is made up of 14 amino acids. V shed 0 bases and J shed 7 bases, with 8 bases lying between them. Germline CDR1 and CDR2: SGDLS and YYNGEE. The CDR3 DNA reads as TGTGCCAGCAGCGTAGGGGCCGAAAATTCACCCCTCCACTTT. This encodes CASSVGAENSPLHF. The whole variable domain, filled in from reference TRBV9 and TRBJ1-6, reads DSGVTQTPKHLITATGQRVTLRCSPRSGDLSVYWYQQSLDQGLQFLIQYYNGEERAKGNILERFSAQQFPDLHSELNLSSLELGDSALYFCASSVGAENSPLHFGNGTRLTVT.

This clone was seen only once. V usage is TRBV4-3 and J usage is TRBJ2-2; the D call may be TRBD1 or TRBD2 (6 bases each). V lost 4 bases to trimming and J lost 6 bases, with 18 bases between them. CDR3 length equals 16 residues. CDR1 is LGHNA and CDR2 is YSLEER in the germline V gene. CDR3 nucleotide sequence: TGCGCCAGCAGCCCTTATGCCGGGGGCCTCCCCGGGGAGCTGTTTTTT. The encoded protein is CASSPYAGGLPGELFF.

The V call is TRBV27, the J call TRBJ1-1; D unclear. V was trimmed by 0 bases and J by 6 bases, leaving 11 bases between them. Germline V gives CDR1 MNHEY, CDR2 SMNVEV (reference sequence). This CDR3 comprises 14 residues. The DNA of the CDR3 is TGTGCCAGCAGTTTATCGAAGACGGGCTCTGAAGCTTTCTTT. Protein: CASSLSKTGSEAFF.

The chain links TRBV29-1 to TRBJ2-5, with 16 bases fitting TRBD2. The CDR3 sequence is 16 residues long. CDR1 SQVTM and CDR2 ANQGSEA come from the germline V gene. The J segment lost 4 bases and the V segment lost 4 bases, leaving 6 bases of the junction unmatched. CDR3 coding DNA: TGCAGCGTTGGAGGGACTAGCGGGGGGGCAATAGAGACCCAGTACTTC. The encoded protein is CSVGGTSGGAIETQYF.

This clone is a singleton in its sample. The chain joins TRBV30 to TRBJ2-3; D is uncertain. From germline, CDR1 is GTSNPN and CDR2 SVGIG (reference sequence). Between the trimmed V and J ends, which lost 1 base and 10 bases, there was a span of 9 bases. The CDR3 has 11 amino acids. CDR3 residues: CAWSAGGAQYF. The CDR3, as DNA: TGTGCCTGGAGTGCCGGTGGGGCGCAGTATTTT.